A selection of T cell receptor beta chains follows, all from one sample in a study of blood T cell repertoires in COVID-19. Sequencing was performed with immunoSEQ multiplex PCR; in TCRdb, only in-frame clones are kept and a portion is missing. The sample has about 360,000 clones; roughly 86% are singletons. The sample taken for sequencing was peripheral blood. The receptors stem from a human donor in a cohort sampled during active COVID-19. CDR3s include the opening cysteine and the closing phenylalanine or tryptophan. Fields, in order: V gene, J gene, CDR3 protein.

V gene: TRBV30; J gene: TRBJ1-5; CDR3 protein: CAWSVSRTAVSNQPQHF
V gene: TRBV7-3; J gene: TRBJ2-3; CDR3 protein: CASMYLAGSTDTQYF
V gene: TRBV3-1/TRBV3-2; J gene: TRBJ1-2; CDR3 protein: CASSQDLGGLYGYTF
V gene: TRBV7-9; J gene: TRBJ1-1; CDR3 protein: CASSATLPEAFF
V gene: TRBV7-8; J gene: TRBJ2-1; CDR3 protein: CASSLNGLAGATEQFF
V gene: TRBV4-1; J gene: TRBJ2-5; CDR3 protein: CASSQEGGGNQETQYF
V gene: TRBV7-9; J gene: TRBJ2-1; CDR3 protein: CASSGRPGGDNEQFF
V gene: TRBV7-9; J gene: TRBJ1-3; CDR3 protein: CASSTTGEPGNTIYF
V gene: TRBV9; J gene: TRBJ2-1; CDR3 protein: CASAAGTDSYNEQFF
V gene: TRBV19; J gene: TRBJ2-1; CDR3 protein: CASSTGTYNEQFF
V gene: TRBV3-1/TRBV3-2; J gene: TRBJ1-5; CDR3 protein: CASSQDGGQPQHF
V gene: TRBV6-5; J gene: TRBJ2-7; CDR3 protein: CASGYRQGAGEQYF
V gene: TRBV30; J gene: TRBJ2-7; CDR3 protein: CASRAGQDDLGQYF
V gene: TRBV2; J gene: TRBJ2-3; CDR3 protein: CASRTSALRDTQYF
V gene: TRBV7-2; J gene: TRBJ2-7; CDR3 protein: CASSSPGERSDEQYF
V gene: TRBV11-2; J gene: TRBJ2-5; CDR3 protein: CASSSLTGTSGRAEHF
V gene: TRBV5-1; J gene: TRBJ2-7; CDR3 protein: CASSLAGLDQAEQYF
V gene: TRBV11-2; J gene: TRBJ2-5; CDR3 protein: CASSPKGLAGQETQYF
V gene: TRBV10-3; J gene: TRBJ1-1; CDR3 protein: CAISPQGARTEAFF
V gene: TRBV30; J gene: TRBJ1-4; CDR3 protein: CAWSVTGNEKLFF
V gene: TRBV6-4; J gene: TRBJ2-1; CDR3 protein: CASSDSHSGGPNEQFF
V gene: TRBV28; J gene: TRBJ2-3; CDR3 protein: CASTQSGSGGDTQYF
V gene: TRBV6-2/TRBV6-3; J gene: TRBJ1-2; CDR3 protein: CASSYFHEGYTF
V gene: TRBV5-1; J gene: TRBJ1-1; CDR3 protein: CASSLTTAGDTEAFF
V gene: TRBV3-1/TRBV3-2; J gene: TRBJ1-2; CDR3 protein: CASSPNRDRGQCYTF
V gene: TRBV24-1; J gene: TRBJ2-1; CDR3 protein: CATSDPGQVNEQFF
V gene: TRBV5-1; J gene: TRBJ1-1; CDR3 protein: CASSLARTGGNTEAFF
V gene: TRBV9; J gene: TRBJ2-1; CDR3 protein: CASSVGWEAQREQFF